This TCR beta chain originates from a study of T cell repertoires in ileal Crohn's disease. Germline values: CDR1 SGHRS, CDR2 YFSETQ. The CDR3 is made up of 14 amino acids. Deletions cut 0 bases from V and 3 bases from J, with 9 bases between. Profiled with immunoSEQ multiplex PCR; TCRdb holds only in-frame clones, not every one. The repertoire holds 9,500 to 12,000 clones, with more than 65% as singletons. Findings and caveats of the study: Endoscopic recurrence occurred in every patient whose clonality exceeded 26.8%. Compared with non-smokers, active smokers at surgery showed more clonal expansions.

A remark on this clone: The antigen remains unidentified.

This TCR came from an adult with Crohn's disease. The chain uses TRBV5-1 and TRBJ2-5; TRBD1 is a possible D gene (5 bases). Material for sequencing was ileal tissue. The CDR3 loop is CASSLGQREETQYF. The CDR3 DNA reads TGCGCCAGCAGCTTGGGACAGAGAGAAGAGACCCAGTACTTC. The full variable domain, rest sourced from reference TRBV5-1 and TRBJ2-5, is KAGVTQTPRYLIKTRGQQVTLSCSPISGHRSVSWYQQTPGQGLQFLFEYFSETQRNKGNFPGRFSGRQFSNSRSEMNVSTLELGDSALYLCASSLGQREETQYFGPGTRLLVL.